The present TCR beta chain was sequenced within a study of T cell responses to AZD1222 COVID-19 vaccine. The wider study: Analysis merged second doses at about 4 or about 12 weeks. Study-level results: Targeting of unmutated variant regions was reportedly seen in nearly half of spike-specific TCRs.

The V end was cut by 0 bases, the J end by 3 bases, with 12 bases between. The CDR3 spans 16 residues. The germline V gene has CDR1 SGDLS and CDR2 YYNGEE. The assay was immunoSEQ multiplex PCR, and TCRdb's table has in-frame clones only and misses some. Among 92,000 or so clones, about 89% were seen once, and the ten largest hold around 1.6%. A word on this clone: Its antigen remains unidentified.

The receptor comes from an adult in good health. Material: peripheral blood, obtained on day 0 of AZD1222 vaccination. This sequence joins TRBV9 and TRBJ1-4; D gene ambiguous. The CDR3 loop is CASSVASGTANEKLFF. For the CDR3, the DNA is TGTGCCAGCAGCGTAGCATCGGGAACGGCTAATGAAAAACTGTTTTTT.